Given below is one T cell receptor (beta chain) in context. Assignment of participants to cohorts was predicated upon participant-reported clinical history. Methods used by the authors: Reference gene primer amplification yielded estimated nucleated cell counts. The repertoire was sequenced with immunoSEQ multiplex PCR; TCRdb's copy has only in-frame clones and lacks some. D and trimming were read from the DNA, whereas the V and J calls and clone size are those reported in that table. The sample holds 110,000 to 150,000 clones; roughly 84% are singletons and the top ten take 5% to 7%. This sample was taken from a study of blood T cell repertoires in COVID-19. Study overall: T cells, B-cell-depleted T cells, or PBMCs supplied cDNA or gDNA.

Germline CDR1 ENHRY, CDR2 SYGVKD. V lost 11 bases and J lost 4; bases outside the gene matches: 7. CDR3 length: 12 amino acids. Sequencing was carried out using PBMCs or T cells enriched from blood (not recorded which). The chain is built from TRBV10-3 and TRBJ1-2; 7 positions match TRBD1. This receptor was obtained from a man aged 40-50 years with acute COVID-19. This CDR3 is CAARTGTYGYTF. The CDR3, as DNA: TGTGCCGCCCGGACAGGCACCTATGGCTACACCTTC.